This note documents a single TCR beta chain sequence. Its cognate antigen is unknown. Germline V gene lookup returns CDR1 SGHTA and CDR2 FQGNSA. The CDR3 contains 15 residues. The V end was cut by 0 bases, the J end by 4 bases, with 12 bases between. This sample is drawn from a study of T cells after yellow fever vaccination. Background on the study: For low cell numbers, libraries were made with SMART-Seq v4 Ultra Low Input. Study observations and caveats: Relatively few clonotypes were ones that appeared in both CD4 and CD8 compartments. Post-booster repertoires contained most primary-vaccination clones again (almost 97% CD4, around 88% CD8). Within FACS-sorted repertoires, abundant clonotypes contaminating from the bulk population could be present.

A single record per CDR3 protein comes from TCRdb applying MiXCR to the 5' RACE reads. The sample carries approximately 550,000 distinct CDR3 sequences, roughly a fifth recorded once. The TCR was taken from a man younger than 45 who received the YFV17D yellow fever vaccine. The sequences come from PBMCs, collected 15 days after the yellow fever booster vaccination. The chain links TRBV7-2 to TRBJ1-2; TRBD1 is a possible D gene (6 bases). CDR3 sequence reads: CASSLALGQTYGYTF. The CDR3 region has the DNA TGTGCCAGCAGCTTAGCACTCGGACAGACCTATGGCTACACCTTC.